Below, one TCR beta chain is given with its context. Its antigen is still unknown. Sample donors were healthy Caucasian individuals that came from Russia, aged about 6 to 95. This sample is drawn from a study of blood T cells in healthy people across ages. Using a J-beta primer mix together with a sample-barcoded 5' primer, a second PCR was run for about 6 to 11 cycles. TCRdb re-derived calls from the 5' RACE reads in MiXCR, one entry per CDR3 protein. This table has about 1,000,000 distinct CDR3 sequences, around 43% appearing once. This CDR3 region has 14 residues. With 6 bases removed from V and 0 bases from J, the gap between germline ends came to 9 bases. Germline V lookup: CDR1 WSHSY, CDR2 SAAADI. General study results and limits: Naive T cell percentage and TCR beta diversity correlated strongly. Roughly linearly, TCR beta diversity per million T cells fell as age increased.

Sequencing input: blood. V and J are TRBV10-2 and TRBJ2-1; D remains unclear. The source of this sequence is a woman aged 55-69 years in good health. The CDR3 loop reads CASRAPNSYNEQFF. CDR3 sequence (DNA): TGCGCCAGCAGGGCCCCAAACTCCTACAATGAGCAGTTCTTC.